The 3 T cell receptor beta chains below all came from one sample that was sequenced in a study of OX40 agonist ivuxolimab in advanced cancers. Only in-frame clones appear in the TCRdb table, and some are missing; sequencing was by immunoSEQ multiplex PCR. The data contain about 50,000 clones, more than 85% of them singletons. Sequencing used CD4+ or CD8+ T cells sorted from blood, obtained in a trial of the OX40 agonist ivuxolimab. These receptors all come from an adult with an advanced solid tumor such as melanoma, head and neck, liver or kidney cancer.

V and J are TRBV28 and TRBJ2-7; D uncertain. The CDR3 is 14 residues long. Per germline, CDR1 MDHEN and CDR2 SYDVKM. Trimming took 5 bases from V and 0 from J, leaving 11 bases between them. The CDR3 sequence is CASSPPITSYEQYF. For the CDR3, the DNA is TGTGCCAGCAGTCCCCCTATTACCTCCTACGAGCAGTACTTC.

The V gene is TRBV5-5, the J gene TRBJ2-7; TRBD1 matches at 7 bases. The germline V gene has CDR1 SGHKS and CDR2 YYEKEE (reference sequence). Losses at the gene ends were 3 bases for V and 2 bases for J; bases not matched to a gene: 8. This CDR3 spans 15 amino acids. CDR3 nucleotides: TGTGCCAGCAGCTCCGAGGACAGGTTTGCCTACGAGCAGTACTTC. This gives the protein CASSSEDRFAYEQYF.

The rearrangement uses TRBV13 and TRBJ2-2, with D maybe TRBD2 (5 bases). The CDR3 spans 16 residues. From germline, CDR1 is PRHDT and CDR2 FYEKMQ (reference sequence). V was clipped by 1 base and J by 1 base, with 10 bases between them. CDR3 nucleotides: TGTGCCAGCAGCTTAGCGTCTAGCAGGAACACCGGGGAGCTGTTTTTT. As protein: CASSLASSRNTGELFF.